A selection of T cell receptor beta chains follows, all from one sample in a study of technical replicates of blood from a handful of donors. Libraries were prepared by immunoSEQ multiplex PCR; TCRdb keeps only in-frame clonotypes and omits some of them. The table shows fewer than 90,000 clones, with roughly 93% occurring only once. Sequencing was done on a sample of T cells isolated from PBMCs. The receptors here all came from a human donor in good health. Both conserved end residues are part of each CDR3. The D gene is left open where the match is weak. Clone size appears in some rows only: once, few, many, or a class for an expanded clone.

TRBV5-1	-	TRBJ2-2	-	TGCGCCACATACCGGCCGGGAACCGGGGAGCTGTTTTTT	CATYRPGTGELFF
TRBV28	once	TRBJ2-7	-	TGTGCCAGCAGTTTATTAGCAGAGAACTACGAGCAGTACTTC	CASSLLAENYEQYF
TRBV5-1	-	TRBJ2-3	-	TGCGCCAGCAGCTTGCCAGGGGCGGGAGCCGATTCGACAGATACGCAGTATTTT	CASSLPGAGADSTDTQYF
TRBV19	few	TRBJ2-7	-	TGTGCCAGTAGTACCCAGACTAGGACCGAGCAGTACTTC	CASSTQTRTEQYF
TRBV5-4	-	TRBJ2-7	TRBD1	TGTGCCAGCAGCTTCTCGACAGGGGAGGCCTTCTACGAGCAGTACTTC	CASSFSTGEAFYEQYF
TRBV2	few	TRBJ1-3	-	TGTGCCAGCCTCTGGGAGACATCTGGAAACACCATATATTTT	CASLWETSGNTIYF
TRBV29-1	-	TRBJ1-2	-	TGCAGCGTCCCTGTCGTAAGGGGAAACAACTATGGCTACACCTTC	CSVPVVRGNNYGYTF
TRBV18	-	TRBJ1-1	-	TGTGCCAGCTCACCACTACAAATGAACACTGAAGCTTTCTTT	CASSPLQMNTEAFF
TRBV10-3	-	TRBJ2-1	TRBD2	TGTGCCATCAGAGGCGCTAGCGGGAGTAATGAGCAGTTCTTC	CAIRGASGSNEQFF
TRBV7-9	once	TRBJ2-7	-	TGTGCCAGCAGCGGACATAGCGGCCTCTCCTACGAGCAGTACTTC	CASSGHSGLSYEQYF
TRBV15	-	TRBJ2-1	-	TGTGCCACCAGTATTAGCGGCTACAATGAGCAGTTCTTC	CATSISGYNEQFF
TRBV12-5	-	TRBJ1-3	TRBD1	TGTGCTAGTGGTTTCGCGGACAGGGGGAACACCATATATTTT	CASGFADRGNTIYF
TRBV10-3	-	TRBJ1-1	TRBD1	TGTGCCATCAGTGAGTCCAGGGGGTTTTATGCTGAAGCTTTCTTT	CAISESRGFYAEAFF
TRBV5-1	-	TRBJ2-7	-	TGCGCCAGCAGTCGCCCAGGGGAATACGAGCAGTACTTC	CASSRPGEYEQYF
TRBV18	-	TRBJ1-1	-	TGTGCCAGCTCACCGGTGGGGGCGAACACTGAAGCTTTCTTT	CASSPVGANTEAFF
TRBV11-1	-	TRBJ2-1	TRBD2	TGTGCCAGCAGCCTAGCTAGCGGGAGGGATTGGAATGAGCAGTTCTTC	CASSLASGRDWNEQFF
TRBV28	-	TRBJ1-1	TRBD1	TGTGCCAGCAGTACCCTACAGGGGGGCACTGAAGCTTTCTTT	CASSTLQGGTEAFF
TRBV29-1	-	TRBJ1-1	TRBD1	TGCAGCGTTGTGGGCGCGGAGGGACAGGGGGAGGCTGAAGCTTTCTTT	CSVVGAEGQGEAEAFF
TRBV4-1	-	TRBJ2-7	-	TGCGCCAGCAGCCAAGATCCGGCAGGGGGGACCTACGAGCAGTACTTC	CASSQDPAGGTYEQYF
TRBV9	-	TRBJ2-1	-	TGTGCCAGCAGCGTAGTAACAGCCTACAATGAGCAGTTCTTC	CASSVVTAYNEQFF
TRBV12-5	-	TRBJ1-1	-	TGTGCTAGTGGCACAGGGAACACTGAAGCTTTCTTT	CASGTGNTEAFF
TRBV7-8	-	TRBJ2-7	TRBD1	TGTGCCAGCAGCTCTCGGACAGGGGGTCAAGAAGAGCAGTACTTC	CASSSRTGGQEEQYF
TRBV7-9	once	TRBJ2-7	TRBD1	TGTGCCAGCAGCTTACAGGGACAGCCCTACGAGCAGTACTTC	CASSLQGQPYEQYF
TRBV2	-	TRBJ1-3	-	TGTGCCAGCAGGCCGACAGGCTCTGGAAACACCATATATTTT	CASRPTGSGNTIYF
TRBV2	-	TRBJ2-4	-	TGTGCCAGCAGTGACATGAACATTCAGTACTTC	CASSDMNIQYF
TRBV11-2	-	TRBJ1-1	-	TGTGCCAGCAAGACAGTGAACACTGAAGCTTTCTTT	CASKTVNTEAFF